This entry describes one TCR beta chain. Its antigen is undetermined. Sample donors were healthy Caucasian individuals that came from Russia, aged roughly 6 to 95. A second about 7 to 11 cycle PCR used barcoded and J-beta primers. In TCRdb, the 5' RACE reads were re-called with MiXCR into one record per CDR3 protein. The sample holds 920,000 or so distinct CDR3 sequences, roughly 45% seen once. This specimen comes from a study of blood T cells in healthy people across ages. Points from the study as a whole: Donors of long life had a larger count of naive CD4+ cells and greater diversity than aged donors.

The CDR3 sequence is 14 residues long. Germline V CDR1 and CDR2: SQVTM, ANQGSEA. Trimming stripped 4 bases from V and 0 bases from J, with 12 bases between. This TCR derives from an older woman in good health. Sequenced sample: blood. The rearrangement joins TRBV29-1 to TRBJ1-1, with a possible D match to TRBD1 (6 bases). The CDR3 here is CSVVKGVMNTEAFF. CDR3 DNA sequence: TGCAGCGTTGTTAAGGGGGTCATGAACACTGAAGCTTTCTTT.